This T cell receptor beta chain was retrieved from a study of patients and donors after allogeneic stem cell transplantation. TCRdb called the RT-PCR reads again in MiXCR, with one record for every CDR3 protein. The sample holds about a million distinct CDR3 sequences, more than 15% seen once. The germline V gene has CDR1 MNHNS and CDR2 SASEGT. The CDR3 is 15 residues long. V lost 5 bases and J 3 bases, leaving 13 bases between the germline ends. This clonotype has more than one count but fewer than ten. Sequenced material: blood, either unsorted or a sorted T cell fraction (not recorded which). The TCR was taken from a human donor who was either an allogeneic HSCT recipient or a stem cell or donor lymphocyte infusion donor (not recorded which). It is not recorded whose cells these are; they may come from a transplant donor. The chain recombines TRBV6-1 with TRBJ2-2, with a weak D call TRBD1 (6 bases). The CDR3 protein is CASSTKQGYTGELFF. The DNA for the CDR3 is TGTGCCAGCAGTACCAAACAGGGATACACCGGGGAGCTGTTTTTT.